Each of the 8 T cell receptor beta chains below was sequenced from the same sample in a study of blood T cell repertoires in COVID-19. The repertoire was sequenced with immunoSEQ multiplex PCR; TCRdb's copy has only in-frame clones and lacks some. Seen here are some 400,000 clones, 85% to 90% observed once, and the top ten hold about 1.8%. Sequencing input: PBMCs or T cells enriched from blood (not recorded which). The receptors here all came from a woman aged 25 to 39 who had recovered from COVID-19.

The chain recombines TRBV13 with TRBJ1-1, with D maybe TRBD1 (5 bases). Per the germline V gene, CDR1 is PRHDT and CDR2 is FYEKMQ (reference sequence). V lost 4 bases, J lost 1 base, and 13 bases lay in between. This CDR3 contains 15 residues. Here the CDR3 reads CASSSRGRANTEAFF. For the CDR3, the DNA is TGTGCCAGCAGCTCGCGGGGACGTGCGAACACTGAAGCTTTCTTT.

Remarks on this clone: Other DNA sequences from this sample encode an identical CDR3 as well. This rearrangement joins TRBV18 to TRBJ1-3; no reliable D call. The V gene lost 0 bases and the J gene lost 1 base, with 7 bases spanning the gap. There are 15 residues in the CDR3. In germline, CDR1 is KGHSH, CDR2 LQKENI. The CDR3: CASSPPSGSGNTIYF. In DNA, the CDR3 is TGTGCCAGCTCACCACCATCCGGGTCTGGAAACACCATATATTTT.

J is TRBJ1-2 and V is TRBV7-9; tentative D call: TRBD1 (5 bases). The CDR3 length is 16 residues. Trimming removed 3 bases from V and 0 bases from J, with 14 bases in between. CDR1 and CDR2 from the germline V gene are SEHNR and FQNEAQ (reference sequence). The CDR3 nucleotides read TGTGCCAGCAGCTTTGGGGGGTCGGCTGCTAACTATGGCTACACCTTC. Residues: CASSFGGSAANYGYTF.

The gene calls are TRBV6-1 and TRBJ1-1; D is ambiguous. V lost 1 base, J lost 1 base, and 7 bases lay in between. CDR3 length: 14 amino acids. Per the germline V gene, CDR1 is MNHNS and CDR2 is SASEGT. CDR3 nucleotides: TGTGCCAGCAGTGAAGTCAGGCGGAACACTGAAGCTTTCTTT. This encodes CASSEVRRNTEAFF.

The chain has TRBV11-2 and TRBJ2-3, with D hard to call. Germline-derived CDR1 and CDR2 are SGHAT and FQNNGV. The CDR3 is made up of 10 amino acids. V was shortened by 9 bases and J by 3 bases, with 4 bases between the two germline ends. CDR3 in DNA: TGTGCCAGTGCGACAGATACGCAGTATTTT. This translates into CASATDTQYF. The variable domain in full, with the rest retrieved from reference TRBV11-2 and TRBJ2-3, is EAGVAQSPRYKIIEKRQSVAFWCNPISGHATLYWYQQILGQGPKLLIQFQNNGVVDDSQLPKDRFSAERLKGVDSTLKIQPAKLEDSAVYLCASATDTQYFGPGTRLTVL.

This clone was counted only a few times. V gene TRBV15 combines with J gene TRBJ1-1; D is uncertain. V shed 0 bases and J shed 0 bases, with 14 bases lying between them. CDR1 LNHNV and CDR2 YYDKDF come from the germline V gene (reference sequence). The CDR3 covers 17 residues. CDR3 in amino acids: CATSRDLWAPMNTEAFF. The DNA of the CDR3 is TGTGCCACCAGCAGAGATCTTTGGGCACCCATGAACACTGAAGCTTTCTTT. The variable domain in full, with the rest retrieved from reference TRBV15 and TRBJ1-1, is DAMVIQNPRYQVTQFGKPVTLSCSQTLNHNVMYWYQQKSSQAPKLLFHYYDKDFNNEADTPDNFQSRRPNTSFCFLDIRSPGLGDTAMYLCATSRDLWAPMNTEAFFGQGTRLTVV.

V usage is TRBV2 and J usage is TRBJ1-4, with unresolved D. Trimming pared 6 bases from V and 4 bases from J, leaving 12 bases between. CDR1 is SNHLY and CDR2 is FYNNEI in the germline V gene. This CDR3 is 14 amino acids long. The DNA for the CDR3 is TGTGCCAGCAGCCCCGGGAGCCTTAATGAAAAACTGTTTTTT. The encoded protein is CASSPGSLNEKLFF.

V and J are TRBV14 and TRBJ2-7, with 12 nucleotides matching TRBD2. CDR3 length: 16 residues. Losses at the gene ends were 1 base for V and 5 bases for J; bases not matched to a gene: 6. Per germline, CDR1 SGHDN and CDR2 FVKESK. The CDR3 loop is CASSQVWGLAGHEQYF. The CDR3 DNA reads as TGTGCCAGCAGCCAAGTCTGGGGACTAGCGGGCCACGAGCAGTACTTC.